Described below is a single TCR beta chain sequence and its context. This sample's treatment: randomized to nivolumab then ipilimumab (arm A) or the reverse (arm B). The data originate from a study of sequential checkpoint blockade in melanoma. This CDR3 spans 16 amino acids. V lost 5 bases to trimming and J lost 4 bases; unmatched junction nucleotides: 9. Germline V gene sequence: CDR1 SEHNR, CDR2 FQNEAQ (reference sequence). Assay: immunoSEQ multiplex PCR; the TCRdb copy retains only in-frame clones and omits some. The table records tens of thousands of clones, just under 85% of them present only once.

The origin of this receptor is a human donor with melanoma. The rearrangement links TRBV7-9 to TRBJ2-1; TRBD1 matches at 9 bases. The sample consisted of CD8+ T cells sorted from blood (inferred from file names), taken from a patient given nivolumab and ipilimumab in sequence. The chain's CDR3 is CASSHSGTGKYNEQFF. The CDR3 coding sequence is TGTGCCAGCAGCCATTCCGGGACAGGGAAGTACAATGAGCAGTTCTTC. The full variable domain, with the rest looked up from reference TRBV7-9 and TRBJ2-1, is DTGVSQNPRHKITKRGQNVTFRCDPISEHNRLYWYRQTLGQGPEFLTYFQNEAQLEKSRLLSDRFSAERPKGSFSTLEIQRTEQGDSAMYLCASSHSGTGKYNEQFFGPGTRLTVL.